Below, 21 T cell receptor beta chains from the same sample are listed, as sequenced in a study of cytomegalovirus exposure and HLA in healthy donors. Use of 60 Vbeta and 13 Jbeta primers characterized the PCR. The repertoire was sequenced with immunoSEQ multiplex PCR; TCRdb's copy has only in-frame clones and lacks some. The repertoire holds 170,000 or so clones, with approximately 88% as singletons. Source material: PBMCs. These receptors were taken from a boy aged 2 to 10 in good health and CMV-seronegative.

This chain uses TRBV5-1 with TRBJ2-7; 7 bases map to TRBD1. CDR1 SGHRS and CDR2 YFSETQ come from the germline V gene. The junction had 10 bases not matched to a gene; V was cut back by 4 bases and J by 3 bases. The CDR3 runs 15 residues. CDR3 sequence reads: CASSQGQTAFYEQYF. Here the CDR3 DNA reads TGCGCCAGCAGCCAGGGACAGACGGCTTTCTACGAGCAGTACTTC. Combining the CDR3 with reference TRBV5-1 and TRBJ2-7 gives the whole variable domain KAGVTQTPRYLIKTRGQQVTLSCSPISGHRSVSWYQQTPGQGLQFLFEYFSETQRNKGNFPGRFSGRQFSNSRSEMNVSTLELGDSALYLCASSQGQTAFYEQYFGPGTRLTVT.

The gene calls are TRBV14 and TRBJ2-3, with D possibly being TRBD1 (5 bases). Trimming left V 4 bases short and J 5 bases short, with 16 bases between. This CDR3 spans 15 amino acids. Germline loops: CDR1 SGHDN, CDR2 FVKESK. Written as DNA, the CDR3 is TGTGCCAGCAGCCCTCGGTGGGGCGTGAAAGATACGCAGTATTTT. Encoded protein: CASSPRWGVKDTQYF.

This clone appeared a single time. V gene TRBV19 combines with J gene TRBJ2-1; 7 bases line up with TRBD1. CDR3 size: 14 residues. Germline loops: CDR1 LNHDA, CDR2 SQIVND (reference sequence). With 3 bases clipped from V and 6 bases from J, the junction kept 5 bases outside the gene matches. CDR3 protein: CASSIMTGFNEQFF. The DNA of the CDR3 is TGTGCCAGTAGTATCATGACAGGGTTCAATGAGCAGTTCTTC.

The chain recombines TRBV5-1 with TRBJ2-3; TRBD1 might be the D (6 bases). The CDR3 covers 16 residues. Trimming removed 3 bases at V and 0 bases at J, with 14 bases between. Germline CDR1 and CDR2: SGHRS and YFSETQ. CDR3 sequence (DNA): TGCGCCAGCAGCTCGCCCCGACAGGCTAGCACAGATACGCAGTATTTT. Its protein product is CASSSPRQASTDTQYF.

This clone was detected once. The chain couples TRBV9 to TRBJ2-3, with TRBD2 identical over 8 bases. In germline, CDR1 is SGDLS, CDR2 YYNGEE. The CDR3 spans 17 residues. V was pared by 0 bases and J by 1 base, with 7 bases of the junction left unmatched. DNA of the CDR3: TGTGCCAGCAGCGTAGATTCGGGACTAGACGGCACAGATACGCAGTATTTT. This codes for CASSVDSGLDGTDTQYF.

The chain uses TRBV9 and TRBJ2-7; TRBD1 aligns across 8 bases. There are 12 residues in the CDR3. Looked up from germline, CDR1 is SGDLS and CDR2 is YYNGEE. V was pared by 3 bases and J by 5 bases, with 1 base of the junction left unmatched. This CDR3 reads CASSGTGNEQYF. CDR3 bases: TGTGCCAGCAGCGGGACAGGGAACGAGCAGTACTTC.

The rearrangement joins TRBV4-1 to TRBJ1-2; 7 nucleotides align to TRBD1. The CDR3 totals 15 residues. Germline V gives CDR1 MGHRA, CDR2 YSYEKL. V was pared by 3 bases and J by 1 base, with 5 bases of the junction left unmatched. The CDR3 loop reads CASSQPGQYNYGYTF. The CDR3 region has the DNA TGCGCCAGCAGCCAGCCGGGACAGTATAACTATGGCTACACCTTC.

The rearrangement joins TRBV27 to TRBJ1-2; TRBD1 is a possible D gene (6 bases). This CDR3 spans 16 amino acids. Deletions cut 5 bases from V and 5 bases from J, with 21 bases between. Germline CDR1 is MNHEY and CDR2 is SMNVEV (reference sequence). The CDR3 DNA reads as TGTGCCAGCAGTCCACACCAGGGGCGGGTGGGATATGGCTACACCTTC. Amino acid sequence: CASSPHQGRVGYGYTF.

This clone has only a few counts. The chain couples TRBV25-1 to TRBJ2-1, with 7 nucleotides matching TRBD2. V dropped 4 bases and J dropped 10; count of bases not matched to a gene: 4. The CDR3 runs 12 residues. CDR1 is MGHDK, CDR2 SYGVNS, per germline. CDR3 in amino acids: CASSGGEGEQFF. The DNA for the CDR3 is TGTGCCAGCAGTGGGGGGGAGGGAGAGCAGTTCTTC.

The chain has TRBV2 and TRBJ2-1, with 7 bases lining up with TRBD1. This CDR3 comprises 16 residues. Trimming cost V 9 bases and J 0 bases; bases outside gene matches: 11. The V gene's germline CDR1 is SNHLY and CDR2 FYNNEI. CDR3 amino acids: CASARPGGSSYNEQFF. The CDR3 region has the DNA TGTGCCAGTGCCCGTCCAGGGGGAAGCTCCTACAATGAGCAGTTCTTC. The whole variable domain, remainder taken from reference TRBV2 and TRBJ2-1, is EPEVTQTPSHQVTQMGQEVILRCVPISNHLYFYWYRQILGQKVEFLVSFYNNEISEKSEIFDDQFSVERPDGSNFTLKIRSTKLEDSAMYFCASARPGGSSYNEQFFGPGTRLTVL.

The chain is built from TRBV7-6 and TRBJ2-7; tentative D call: TRBD1 (6 bases). The V and J ends lost 5 bases and 4 bases respectively, with 15 bases between them. This CDR3 comprises 14 residues. CDR1 and CDR2 (germline): SGHVS, FNYEAQ. The CDR3, as DNA: TGTGCCAGCAGCCCCCAGGGACATTCTTACGAGCAGTACTTC. The encoded protein is CASSPQGHSYEQYF.

The V and J genes are TRBV9 and TRBJ1-6, with 7 bases that match TRBD1. The CDR3 contains 16 residues. In germline, CDR1 is SGDLS, CDR2 YYNGEE. V was clipped by 0 bases and J by 10 bases; unmatched bases: 10. CDR3 in amino acids: CASSVGSTGIRSPLHF. In DNA form, the CDR3 reads TGTGCCAGCAGCGTAGGGTCGACAGGGATCCGATCACCCCTCCACTTT.

The chain employs TRBV5-1 and TRBJ2-7; a weak D match, TRBD1 (6 bases). Germline assignment: CDR1 SGHRS and CDR2 YFSETQ. This CDR3 region has 13 residues. V lost 0 bases, J lost 5 bases, and 9 bases lay in between. CDR3 residues: CASSLDRANEQYF. The DNA of the CDR3 is TGCGCCAGCAGCTTGGACAGGGCCAACGAGCAGTACTTC. The whole variable domain, filled in from reference TRBV5-1 and TRBJ2-7, reads KAGVTQTPRYLIKTRGQQVTLSCSPISGHRSVSWYQQTPGQGLQFLFEYFSETQRNKGNFPGRFSGRQFSNSRSEMNVSTLELGDSALYLCASSLDRANEQYFGPGTRLTVT.

This sequence joins TRBV10-1 and TRBJ2-1, with TRBD1 matching 7 bases. J lost 4 bases, V lost 6 bases, and 9 bases had no gene match. Germline V gene lookup returns CDR1 WNHNN and CDR2 SYGVQD (reference sequence). The CDR3 runs to 15 residues. The CDR3 DNA follows: TGCGCCAGCAGCGGGTCGACAGGGACGTACAATGAGCAGTTCTTC. Protein sequence: CASSGSTGTYNEQFF.

This clone has just one count. The chain links TRBV5-1 to TRBJ1-1; the D is unclear. The CDR3 contains 13 residues. Trimming removed 7 bases at V and 3 bases at J, with 13 bases between. Germline V gene lookup returns CDR1 SGHRS and CDR2 YFSETQ. The CDR3 nucleotides read TGCGCCAGCTCTAGCATCGGGGACACTGAAGCTTTCTTT. Amino acid sequence: CASSSIGDTEAFF.

The V and J genes are TRBV7-9 and TRBJ1-5; possibly TRBD1 for D (5 bases). This CDR3 has 14 residues. Trimming left V 0 bases short and J 5 bases short, with 8 bases between. Germline assignment: CDR1 SEHNR and CDR2 FQNEAQ (reference sequence). This chain's CDR3 is CASSLAGTYQPQHF. CDR3 sequence (DNA): TGTGCCAGCAGCTTAGCCGGGACTTATCAGCCCCAGCATTTT.

V gene TRBV6-5 combines with J gene TRBJ2-7, with 8 bases that match TRBD1. The CDR3 is 15 residues long. With V trimmed by 6 bases and J by 4 bases, 11 bases remained unmatched. The germline V gene encodes CDR1 MNHEY and CDR2 SVGAGI. Written as DNA, the CDR3 is TGTGCCAGCAGCCCGGGCAGGGGGCTTTTGTACGAGCAGTACTTC. Its protein is CASSPGRGLLYEQYF.

This clone was detected a few times. The gene calls are TRBV30 and TRBJ1-1, with TRBD1 as a possible D gene (5 bases). This CDR3 is 13 amino acids long. Germline V gene lookup returns CDR1 GTSNPN and CDR2 SVGIG (reference sequence). The V gene lost 1 base and the J gene lost 4 bases, with 10 bases spanning the gap. The CDR3 DNA is TGTGCCTGGAGTGACGACGGGGGCACTGAAGCTTTCTTT. Its protein product is CAWSDDGGTEAFF.

The chain links TRBV7-8 to TRBJ1-1; D gene uncertain. This CDR3 contains 14 residues. V shed 2 bases and J shed 1 base, with 8 bases lying between them. CDR1 and CDR2 (germline): SGHVS, FQNEAQ. As DNA, the CDR3 is TGTGCCAGCAGCTTATTCGTGGCGAACACTGAAGCTTTCTTT. Translation gives CASSLFVANTEAFF. Using reference TRBV7-8 and TRBJ1-1 for the parts outside the CDR3, the full variable domain is GAGVSQSPRYKVAKRGQDVALRCDPISGHVSLFWYQQALGQGPEFLTYFQNEAQLDKSGLPSDRFFAERPEGSVSTLKIQRTQQEDSAVYLCASSLFVANTEAFFGQGTRLTVV.

The CDR3 DNA reads TGTGCCAGCAGCCTGACCGGGAATGAGCAGTTCTTC. The encoded protein is CASSLTGNEQFF. V gene TRBV5-4 combines with J gene TRBJ2-1; D unclear. Trimming shortened V by 4 bases and J by 7 bases, and 9 bases separated the two germline ends. Per the germline V gene, CDR1 is SGHNT and CDR2 is YYREEE (reference sequence). This CDR3 is built from 12 residues.

As for this clone: The DNA is left out, because the CDR3 cannot be placed on it with certainty; the CDR3 is given as TCRdb lists it. The V and J genes are TRBV5-1 and TRBJ1-2. Termini included, the CDR3 measures 15 amino acids. Germline values: CDR1 SGHRS, CDR2 YFSETQ. This chain's CDR3 is CASSFGQGRFGGYTF.